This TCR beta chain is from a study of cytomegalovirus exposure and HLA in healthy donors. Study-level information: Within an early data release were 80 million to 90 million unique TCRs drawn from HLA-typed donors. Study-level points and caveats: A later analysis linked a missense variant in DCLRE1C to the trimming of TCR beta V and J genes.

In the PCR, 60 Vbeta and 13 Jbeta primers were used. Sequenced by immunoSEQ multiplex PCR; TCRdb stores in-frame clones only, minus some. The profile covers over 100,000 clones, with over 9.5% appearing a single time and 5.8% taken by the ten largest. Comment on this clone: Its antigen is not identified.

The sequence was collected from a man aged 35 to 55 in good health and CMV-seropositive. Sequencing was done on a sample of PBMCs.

The CDR3 region is CASSPTGTGVLNQPQHF. CDR3 nucleotides: TGTGCCAGCTCACCGACCGGGACAGGGGTCCTCAATCAGCCCCAGCATTTT. The rearrangement uses TRBV18 and TRBJ1-5, with 10 bases fitting TRBD1. The ends lost 3 bases at V and 3 bases at J; junction bases unmatched: 8. Germline-derived CDR1 and CDR2 are KGHSH and LQKENI. The CDR3 is 17 residues long.